This entry lists 7 T cell receptor beta chains sequenced from one sample in a study of T cell responses to AZD1222 COVID-19 vaccine. Profiling relied on immunoSEQ multiplex PCR, and the TCRdb table lists in-frame clones only, not all of them. Among approximately 130,000 clones listed, about 93% were seen once. The specimen comprised peripheral blood, sampled on day 0 of AZD1222 vaccination. The receptors originated from an adult in good health.

In the case of this clone: Other DNA variants within this sample encode the same CDR3. This rearrangement joins TRBV7-9 to TRBJ1-3; 9 nucleotides line up with TRBD1. J lost 8 bases, V lost 4 bases, and 3 bases had no gene match. The CDR3 sequence is 13 residues long. From germline, CDR1 is SEHNR and CDR2 FQNEAQ (reference sequence). CDR3 nucleotides: TGTGCCAGCAGCTCACAGGGGGCGGACACCATATATTTT. This gives the protein CASSSQGADTIYF.

This chain connects TRBV28 to TRBJ2-7; 14 positions match TRBD2. The J segment lost 0 bases and the V segment lost 6 bases, leaving 7 bases of the junction unmatched. CDR3 length: 17 residues. From germline, CDR1 is MDHEN and CDR2 SYDVKM. In nucleotides, the CDR3 is TGTGCCAGCAGATCACCGGGACTAGCGGGGGCCTCCTACGAGCAGTACTTC. It encodes CASRSPGLAGASYEQYF.

The chain recombines TRBV27 with TRBJ1-2, with 8 bases matching TRBD1. The CDR3 runs 13 residues. V was pared by 6 bases and J by 6 bases, with 6 bases of the junction left unmatched. The V gene's germline CDR1 is MNHEY and CDR2 SMNVEV (reference sequence). The CDR3 region is CASRRTGFDGYTF. CDR3 coding DNA: TGTGCCAGCAGAAGGACAGGGTTTGATGGCTACACCTTC.

This chain joins TRBV9 and TRBJ1-6, with 10 bases aligning to TRBD1. V was pared by 3 bases and J by 7 bases, with 7 bases of the junction left unmatched. Germline assignment: CDR1 SGDLS and CDR2 YYNGEE. The CDR3 consists of 16 residues. The CDR3 sequence is CASSGDRGRGNSPLHF. CDR3 sequence (DNA): TGTGCCAGCAGCGGCGACAGGGGGCGAGGGAATTCACCCCTCCACTTT.

This rearrangement joins TRBV7-9 to TRBJ1-3; tentative D call: TRBD1 (5 bases). From germline, CDR1 is SEHNR and CDR2 FQNEAQ (reference sequence). Trimming removed 4 bases at V and 0 bases at J, with 10 bases between. The CDR3 is made up of 15 amino acids. The CDR3 bases are TGTGCCAGCAGCTCAAGGGGAAGCTCTGGAAACACCATATATTTT. Protein product: CASSSRGSSGNTIYF.

This clone has only one observation. V is TRBV19 and J is TRBJ1-1, with unresolved D. V was pared by 1 base and J by 0 bases, with 9 bases between. CDR1 LNHDA and CDR2 SQIVND come from the germline V gene (reference sequence). The length of the CDR3 is 15 residues. The CDR3 nucleotides are TGTGCCAGTAGTATAGCCGGCGGCATGAACACTGAAGCTTTCTTT. This encodes CASSIAGGMNTEAFF.

The rearrangement links TRBV5-4 to TRBJ2-1, with TRBD2 matching 9 bases. The CDR3 spans 18 residues. Germline V gives CDR1 SGHNT, CDR2 YYREEE (reference sequence). V shed 3 bases and J 8 bases; nucleotides not matched to a gene: 18. CDR3 DNA: TGTGCCAGCAGCTGGGACCCGACTAGCGGAGAGCTTATCTATGAGCAGTTCTTC. Protein product: CASSWDPTSGELIYEQFF.